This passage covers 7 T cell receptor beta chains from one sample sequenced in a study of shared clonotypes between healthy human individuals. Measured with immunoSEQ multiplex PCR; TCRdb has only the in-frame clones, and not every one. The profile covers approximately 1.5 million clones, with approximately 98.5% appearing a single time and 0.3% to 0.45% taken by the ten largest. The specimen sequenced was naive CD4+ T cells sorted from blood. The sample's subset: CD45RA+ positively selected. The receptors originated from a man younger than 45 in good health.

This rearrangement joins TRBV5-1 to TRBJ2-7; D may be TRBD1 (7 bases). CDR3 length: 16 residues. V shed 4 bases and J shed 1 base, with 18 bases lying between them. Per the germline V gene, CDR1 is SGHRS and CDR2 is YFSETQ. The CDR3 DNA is TGCGCCAGCAGCCGGGGGCACAGGGGCCTGTCCTACGAGCAGTACTTC. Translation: CASSRGHRGLSYEQYF.

CDR3 residues: CASSLGPILAEPNEQFF. CDR3 nucleotide sequence: TGTGCCAGCAGCTTAGGTCCAATACTAGCGGAGCCCAATGAGCAGTTCTTC. The gene calls are TRBV7-6 and TRBJ2-1; 8 nucleotides align to TRBD2. V gave up 1 base and J gave up 6 bases; unmatched junction bases: 11. The CDR3 totals 17 residues. Germline assignment: CDR1 SGHVS and CDR2 FNYEAQ.

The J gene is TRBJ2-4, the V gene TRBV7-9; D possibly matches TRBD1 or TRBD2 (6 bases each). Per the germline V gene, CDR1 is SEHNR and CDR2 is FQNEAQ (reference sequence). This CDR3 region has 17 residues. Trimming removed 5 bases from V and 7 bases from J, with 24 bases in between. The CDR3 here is CASSGQGTGGPGNIQYF. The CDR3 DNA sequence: TGTGCCAGCAGCGGTCAGGGAACCGGGGGCCCCGGGAACATTCAGTACTTC.

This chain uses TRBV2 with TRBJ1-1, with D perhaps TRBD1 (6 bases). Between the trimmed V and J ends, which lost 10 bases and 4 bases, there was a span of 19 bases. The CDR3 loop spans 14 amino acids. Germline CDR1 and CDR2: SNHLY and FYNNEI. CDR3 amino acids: CANQLQGSVTEAFF. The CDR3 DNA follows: TGTGCCAACCAATTACAGGGATCAGTCACTGAAGCTTTCTTT.

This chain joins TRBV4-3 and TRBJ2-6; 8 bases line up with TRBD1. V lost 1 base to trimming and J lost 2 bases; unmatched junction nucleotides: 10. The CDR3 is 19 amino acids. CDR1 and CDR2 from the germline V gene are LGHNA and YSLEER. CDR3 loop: CASSQVTGGILAGANVLTF. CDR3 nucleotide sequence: TGCGCCAGCAGCCAAGTCACAGGGGGTATTTTGGCTGGGGCCAACGTCCTGACTTTC.

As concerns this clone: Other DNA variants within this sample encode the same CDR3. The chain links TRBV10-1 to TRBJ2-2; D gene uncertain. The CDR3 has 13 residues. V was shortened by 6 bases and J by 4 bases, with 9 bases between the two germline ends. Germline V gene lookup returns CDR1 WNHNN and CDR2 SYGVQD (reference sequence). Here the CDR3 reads CASSELRTGELFF. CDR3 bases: TGCGCCAGCAGCGAACTGCGCACCGGGGAGCTGTTTTTT.

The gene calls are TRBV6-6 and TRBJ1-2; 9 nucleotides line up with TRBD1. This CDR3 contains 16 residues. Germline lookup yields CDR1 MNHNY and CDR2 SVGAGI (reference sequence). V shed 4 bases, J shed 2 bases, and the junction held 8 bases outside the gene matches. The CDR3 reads CASSWVGTGLNYGYTF. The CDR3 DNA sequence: TGTGCCAGCAGTTGGGTTGGGACAGGGCTGAACTATGGCTACACCTTC.